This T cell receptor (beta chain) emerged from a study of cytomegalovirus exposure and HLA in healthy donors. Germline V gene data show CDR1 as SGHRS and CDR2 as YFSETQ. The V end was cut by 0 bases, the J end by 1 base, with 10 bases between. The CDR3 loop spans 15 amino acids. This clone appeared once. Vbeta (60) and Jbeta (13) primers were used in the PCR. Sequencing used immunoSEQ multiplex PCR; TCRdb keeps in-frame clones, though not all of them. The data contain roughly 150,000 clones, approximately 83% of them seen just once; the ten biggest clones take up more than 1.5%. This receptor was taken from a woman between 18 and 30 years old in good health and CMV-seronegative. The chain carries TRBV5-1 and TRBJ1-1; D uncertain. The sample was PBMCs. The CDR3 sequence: CASSLEAAGNTEAFF. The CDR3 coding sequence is TGCGCCAGCAGCTTGGAGGCAGCAGGGAACACTGAAGCTTTCTTT.